The TCR beta chain under discussion was sequenced for a study of radiation and T cells in renal cell carcinoma. Treatment here: treatment-naive control, cytoreductive nephrectomy. With regard to this clone: No antigen is known for it.

Study observations and caveats: In nephrectomy-only tumors, top 100 clonotypes averaged around 40%, versus about 54% irradiated.

Assay: immunoSEQ multiplex PCR; the TCRdb copy retains only in-frame clones and omits some. The sample contains roughly 14,000 clones, 55% to 60% of which appear only once. The clonotype was recovered from a man aged 45-65 years with renal cell carcinoma. The material sequenced was tumor tissue, taken from a patient whose treatment was nephrectomy without radiotherapy.

The CDR3 nucleotides read TGTGCCAGCAGTTCCCTCCCCTCTGGGGACACTGAAGCTTTCTTT. Translation: CASSSLPSGDTEAFF. V is TRBV6-9 and J is TRBJ1-1; D is unclear. The CDR3 runs 15 residues. Germline V gene sequence: CDR1 MNHGY, CDR2 SVAAGI. Trimming pared 4 bases from V and 3 bases from J, leaving 15 bases between.